One and the same sample provided the 23 T cell receptor beta chains below, sequenced in a study of CDR3 diversity in severe acne. TCRdb reprocessed the PCR reads with MiXCR, giving one entry per CDR3 protein. The sample includes 84,000 or so distinct CDR3 sequences, about 48% of them seen just once. Sequencing was done on a sample of blood. Receptor source: a male donor in good health, serving as a control.

This clonotype was seen only a few times. Written as DNA, the CDR3 is TGCAGCGGTATGGGACAGGCCTACGAGCAGTACTTC. Its protein product is CSGMGQAYEQYF. V gene TRBV29-1 combines with J gene TRBJ2-7; 8 bases match TRBD1. J gave up 2 bases and V 7 bases, and 4 bases lay outside the gene matches. The length of the CDR3 is 12 residues. Germline V CDR1 and CDR2: SQVTM, ANQGSEA.

This chain joins TRBV24-1 and TRBJ2-3; D possibly corresponds to TRBD1 (6 bases). V lost 5 bases to trimming and J lost 3 bases, with 14 bases between them. The CDR3 runs 15 residues. Germline V gene lookup returns CDR1 KGHDR and CDR2 SFDVKD. CDR3 loop: CATSGEQGSTDTQYF. The CDR3 coding sequence is TGTGCCACCAGTGGAGAACAGGGTTCAACAGATACGCAGTATTTT.

The J gene is TRBJ2-5, the V gene TRBV27, with 11 bases that match TRBD2. The CDR3 sequence is 16 residues long. The V gene's germline CDR1 is MNHEY and CDR2 SMNVEV (reference sequence). V dropped 3 bases and J dropped 5; count of bases not matched to a gene: 8. CDR3 residues: CASSFGTSGSGETQYF. The CDR3 DNA sequence: TGTGCCAGCAGTTTTGGAACTAGCGGGAGCGGGGAGACCCAGTACTTC.

This rearrangement joins TRBV29-1 to TRBJ1-5; 9 nucleotides line up with TRBD1. Germline V gene lookup returns CDR1 SQVTM and CDR2 ANQGSEA. This CDR3 contains 15 residues. J lost 4 bases, V lost 4 bases, and 8 bases had no gene match. CDR3 nucleotide sequence: TGCAGCGTTGTGCCCGGGACAGGGTCGAATCAGCCCCAGCATTTT. Protein sequence: CSVVPGTGSNQPQHF. The whole variable domain, filled in from reference TRBV29-1 and TRBJ1-5, reads SAVISQKPSRDICQRGTSLTIQCQVDSQVTMMFWYRQQPGQSLTLIATANQGSEATYESGFVIDKFPISRPNLTFSTLTVSNMSPEDSSIYLCSVVPGTGSNQPQHFGDGTRLSIL.

The chain uses TRBV15 and TRBJ1-2, with 9 bases lining up with TRBD1. Germline CDR1 and CDR2: LNHNV and YYDKDF (reference sequence). V lost 3 bases, J lost 7 bases, and 9 bases stayed unmatched. This CDR3 is 15 amino acids long. CDR3 bases: TGTGCCACCAGCAGGGGTCTGGACAGGGGAAGTGGCTACACCTTC. Translating it yields CATSRGLDRGSGYTF.

This clonotype has a count of ten or more. The chain recombines TRBV6-5 with TRBJ2-2; D uncertain. This CDR3 comprises 14 residues. Per germline, CDR1 MNHEY and CDR2 SVGAGI. The V gene lost 0 bases and the J gene lost 4 bases, with 6 bases spanning the gap. CDR3 residues: CASSYSSATGELFF. The DNA for the CDR3 is TGTGCCAGCAGTTACTCGAGCGCCACCGGGGAGCTGTTTTTT.

The J gene is TRBJ2-7, the V gene TRBV5-1; D is unresolved. Germline V CDR1 and CDR2: SGHRS, YFSETQ. V was trimmed by 2 bases and J by 5 bases, leaving 8 bases between them. The CDR3 is 12 amino acids. The CDR3 coding sequence is TGCGCCAGCAGCTTTCGGCTGGACGAGCAGTACTTC. Protein sequence: CASSFRLDEQYF.

This chain links TRBV2 with TRBJ2-1; tentatively, D is TRBD1 (5 bases). Trimming shortened V by 6 bases and J by 12 bases, and 18 bases separated the two germline ends. Per the germline V gene, CDR1 is SNHLY and CDR2 is FYNNEI. The length of the CDR3 is 13 residues. CDR3 amino acids: CASRVRAYQGQFF. The CDR3 DNA reads TGTGCCAGCAGAGTTCGGGCCTATCAGGGGCAGTTCTTC.

This chain joins TRBV6-9 and TRBJ2-7; 8 bases fit TRBD1. The CDR3 is 15 residues long. Germline loops: CDR1 MNHGY, CDR2 SVAAGI. V lost 5 bases and J lost 2; bases outside the gene matches: 8. The CDR3 nucleotides read TGTGCCAGCAGTCGCCCCAGGGGGCCCACCTACGAGCAGTACTTC. Translation: CASSRPRGPTYEQYF.

The table lists this clonotype with many counts. The J gene is TRBJ2-7, the V gene TRBV5-1, with a tentative D call TRBD1 (6 bases). CDR3 length: 15 residues. Germline CDR1 and CDR2: SGHRS and YFSETQ. Deletions cut 0 bases from V and 1 base from J, with 11 bases between. This CDR3 reads CASSLDHTGSYEQYF. CDR3 in DNA: TGCGCCAGCAGCTTGGACCATACAGGGTCCTACGAGCAGTACTTC.

The CDR3 loop reads CASSDGGGGGGTDTQYF. The CDR3 region has the DNA TGTGCCAGCAGTGACGGCGGGGGGGGAGGAGGGACAGATACGCAGTATTTT. V usage is TRBV6-4 and J usage is TRBJ2-3; 9 bases are a match to TRBD2. The CDR3 is made up of 17 amino acids. In germline, CDR1 is MRHNA, CDR2 SNTAGT. With 2 bases clipped from V and 3 bases from J, the junction kept 9 bases outside the gene matches.

This clonotype was seen a handful of times. The gene calls are TRBV6-5 and TRBJ2-7; TRBD1 agrees at 8 bases. J lost 3 bases, V lost 4 bases, and 5 bases had no gene match. Germline CDR1 reads MNHEY; CDR2 reads SVGAGI. This CDR3 spans 14 amino acids. The CDR3 protein is CASSSQGASYEQYF. CDR3 sequence (DNA): TGTGCCAGCAGTTCGCAGGGGGCAAGCTACGAGCAGTACTTC.

There are many counts of this clonotype. J is TRBJ1-1 and V is TRBV27; no reliable D call. The CDR3 totals 15 residues. V dropped 5 bases and J dropped 7 bases, with 20 bases sitting between them. Germline CDR1 is MNHEY and CDR2 is SMNVEV (reference sequence). The CDR3 spells CASSPRADAHLEAFF. The CDR3 DNA is TGTGCCAGCAGTCCCCGGGCAGATGCGCACCTTGAAGCTTTCTTT.

This chain connects TRBV5-1 to TRBJ2-7; 8 bases fit TRBD1. Germline V lookup: CDR1 SGHRS, CDR2 YFSETQ. Germline trimming cut 0 bases from V and 6 bases from J; bases unmatched to any gene: 5. The CDR3 is 14 residues long. CDR3 bases: TGCGCCAGCAGCTTGGGAGACAGGGGAGGCGAGCAGTACTTC. Protein product: CASSLGDRGGEQYF.

This clonotype has only one observation. The junction shows a germline mismatch at one end, possibly a read error. The chain joins TRBV6-1 to TRBJ2-7; D gene unclear. This CDR3 is built from 14 residues. Germline V gene lookup returns CDR1 MNHNS and CDR2 SASEGT. The CDR3: CAGSDRSSYNEQYF. The DNA of the CDR3 is TGTGCCGGCAGTGACCGGAGCTCCTACAACGAGCAGTACTTC.

Points on this clonotype: A read error may be the cause here, since a much bigger clone is one base away. CDR3 nucleotide sequence: TGTGCCAGCAGCCTCCAAGGTCTTTCTGGAGACACCATATATTTT. Translation: CASSLQGLSGDTIYF. This chain joins TRBV14 and TRBJ1-3; D uncertain. The germline V gene encodes CDR1 SGHDN and CDR2 FVKESK. The CDR3 contains 15 residues.

As to this clonotype: The junction shows a germline mismatch at one end, possibly a read error. The chain is built from TRBV30 and TRBJ1-1; D is undetermined. From germline, CDR1 is GTSNPN and CDR2 SVGIG (reference sequence). The CDR3 consists of 13 residues. CDR3 DNA sequence: TGTGCCTGGAGTGTACAGAGGAACACTGAAGCTTCCTTT. It yields the protein CAWSVQRNTEASF.

The V call is TRBV5-1, the J call TRBJ2-7; 9 bases are a match to TRBD1. Germline V gives CDR1 SGHRS, CDR2 YFSETQ. The CDR3 loop spans 15 amino acids. With 7 bases clipped from V and 5 bases from J, the junction kept 13 bases outside the gene matches. Here the CDR3 DNA reads TGCGCCAGCCCTCCCCGGGACAGGGTTATGGACGAGCAGTACTTC. It translates to CASPPRDRVMDEQYF. The full variable domain, with the rest looked up from reference TRBV5-1 and TRBJ2-7, is KAGVTQTPRYLIKTRGQQVTLSCSPISGHRSVSWYQQTPGQGLQFLFEYFSETQRNKGNFPGRFSGRQFSNSRSEMNVSTLELGDSALYLCASPPRDRVMDEQYFGPGTRLTVT.

The rearrangement links TRBV4-2 to TRBJ2-7; 15 nucleotides line up with TRBD2. V gave up 4 bases and J gave up 4 bases; unmatched junction bases: 8. Germline V gene lookup returns CDR1 LGHNA and CDR2 YNFKEQ. This CDR3 has 17 amino acids. The CDR3 DNA is TGTGCCAGCAGCCCGAAACCTGGACTAGCGGGAGGGTACGAGCAGTACTTC. It translates to CASSPKPGLAGGYEQYF.

This sequence joins TRBV5-4 and TRBJ1-1; a weak D match, TRBD1 (6 bases). In germline, CDR1 is SGHNT, CDR2 YYREEE (reference sequence). V lost 8 bases to trimming and J lost 3 bases, with 17 bases between them. This CDR3 contains 14 residues. The CDR3 spells CASLRGPEDTEAFF. The CDR3 nucleotides are TGTGCCAGTCTTCGGGGGCCTGAGGACACTGAAGCTTTCTTT. Full variable domain (outside the CDR3, taken from reference TRBV5-4 and TRBJ1-1): ETGVTQSPTHLIKTRGQQVTLRCSSQSGHNTVSWYQQALGQGPQFIFQYYREEENGRGNFPPRFSGLQFPNYSSELNVNALELDDSALYLCASLRGPEDTEAFFGQGTRLTVV.

The chain has TRBV2 and TRBJ1-2; the D gene is possibly TRBD1 (6 bases). CDR3 size: 15 residues. Deletions cut 8 bases from V and 7 bases from J, with 23 bases between. Germline V gene sequence: CDR1 SNHLY, CDR2 FYNNEI. The CDR3 loop is CASSPSPGRGSGYTF. The DNA for the CDR3 is TGTGCCAGCTCACCCTCCCCCGGCAGGGGAAGTGGCTACACCTTC. Filled out from reference TRBV2 and TRBJ1-2, the complete variable domain reads EPEVTQTPSHQVTQMGQEVILRCVPISNHLYFYWYRQILGQKVEFLVSFYNNEISEKSEIFDDQFSVERPDGSNFTLKIRSTKLEDSAMYFCASSPSPGRGSGYTFGSGTRLTVV.

This clonotype was observed once. V and J are TRBV7-6 and TRBJ2-7, with D possibly TRBD2 on 6 matching bases. The length of the CDR3 is 11 residues. V lost 7 bases and J 7 bases, leaving 11 bases between the germline ends. Germline assignment: CDR1 SGHVS and CDR2 FNYEAQ. The CDR3 reads CASNQGREQYF. CDR3 sequence (DNA): TGTGCCAGCAACCAAGGGAGGGAGCAGTACTTC.

In this sample, this clonotype turned up a few times. The chain combines TRBV5-6 with TRBJ2-2, with D perhaps being TRBD1 or TRBD2 (6 bases each). Deletions cut 4 bases from V and 6 bases from J, with 13 bases between. CDR1 is SGHDT and CDR2 is YYEEEE in the germline V gene. The CDR3 has 14 amino acids. Here the CDR3 reads CASSLGAGSGELFF. The CDR3 bases are TGTGCCAGCAGCCTGGGGGCGGGGTCCGGGGAGCTGTTTTTT.